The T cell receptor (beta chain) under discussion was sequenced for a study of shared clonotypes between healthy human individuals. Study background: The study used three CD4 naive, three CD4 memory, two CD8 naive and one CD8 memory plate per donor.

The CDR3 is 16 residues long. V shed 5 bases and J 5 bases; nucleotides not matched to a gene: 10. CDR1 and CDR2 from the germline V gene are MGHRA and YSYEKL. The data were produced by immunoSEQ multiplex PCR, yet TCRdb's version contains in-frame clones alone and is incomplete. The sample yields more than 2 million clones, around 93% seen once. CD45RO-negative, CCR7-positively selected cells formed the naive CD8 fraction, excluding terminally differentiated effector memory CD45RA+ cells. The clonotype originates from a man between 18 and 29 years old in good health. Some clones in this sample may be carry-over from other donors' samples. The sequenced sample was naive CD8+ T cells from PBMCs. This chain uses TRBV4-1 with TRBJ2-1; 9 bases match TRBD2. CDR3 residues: CASSSRLAERDNEQFF. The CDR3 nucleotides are TGCGCCAGCAGCTCGCGACTAGCGGAGCGAGACAATGAGCAGTTCTTC.